These 30 T cell receptor beta chains share one sample of origin, sequenced in a study of PD-L1 blockade in urothelial cancer. The assay was immunoSEQ multiplex PCR, and TCRdb's table has in-frame clones only and misses some. The sample consists of just over 50,000 clones, roughly four fifths of them appearing once. Time point: pretreatment peripheral blood. The source was PBMCs, collected around atezolizumab (anti-PD-L1) treatment. The receptors come from a man aged 70 or older with urothelial cancer.

The sample holds a few counts of this clone. The chain combines TRBV10-3 with TRBJ2-3; TRBD1 aligns across 7 bases. The trim removed 0 bases at V and 3 bases at J, leaving 9 bases unmatched. The CDR3 sequence is 17 residues long. Germline V gene sequence: CDR1 ENHRY, CDR2 SYGVKD. CDR3 nucleotide sequence: TGTGCCATCAGTGAGTCCTTTCGGACAGGCTCTACAGATACGCAGTATTTT. It encodes CAISESFRTGSTDTQYF.

The chain carries TRBV19 and TRBJ1-1, with D possibly matching TRBD1 (6 bases). The CDR3 has 12 amino acids. From germline, CDR1 is LNHDA and CDR2 SQIVND (reference sequence). V lost 5 bases and J lost 9, with 13 bases in between. CDR3 coding DNA: TGTGCCAGTAGTTTACAGGGAGGGAAAGCTTTCTTT. Its translation is CASSLQGGKAFF.

This clone occurred once. The V call is TRBV19, the J call TRBJ1-5; possibly TRBD1 for D (6 bases). The V end was cut by 5 bases, the J end by 4 bases, with 12 bases between. The V gene's germline CDR1 is LNHDA and CDR2 SQIVND (reference sequence). This CDR3 has 14 residues. CDR3 region: CASSVTGPNQPQHF. The CDR3 DNA is TGTGCCAGTAGTGTTACAGGGCCTAATCAGCCCCAGCATTTT.

The rearrangement joins TRBV5-6 to TRBJ2-7, with D perhaps TRBD1 (5 bases). The CDR3 contains 16 residues. CDR1 is SGHDT, CDR2 YYEEEE, per germline. Trimming stripped 3 bases from V and 3 bases from J, with 19 bases between. The CDR3 region is CASSSGFPQQYYEQYF. The CDR3 bases are TGTGCCAGCAGCTCAGGGTTTCCCCAACAATACTACGAGCAGTACTTC.

Here the CDR3 reads CASSFGTANEKLFF. CDR3 DNA: TGTGCCAGCAGCTTCGGTACGGCTAATGAAAAACTGTTTTTT. The chain recombines TRBV5-6 with TRBJ1-4, with no clear D. From germline, CDR1 is SGHDT and CDR2 YYEEEE. The CDR3 is 14 amino acids. Trimming removed 2 bases at V and 3 bases at J, with 8 bases between.

The chain joins TRBV5-1 to TRBJ2-3; D call uncertain. CDR1 SGHRS and CDR2 YFSETQ come from the germline V gene. Trimming left V 1 base short and J 1 base short, with 7 bases between. CDR3 length equals 14 residues. The CDR3 nucleotides are TGCGCCAGCAGCTTGTTCCAGGGCACAGATACGCAGTATTTT. This codes for CASSLFQGTDTQYF. Based on the CDR3 plus reference TRBV5-1 and TRBJ2-3, the full variable domain is KAGVTQTPRYLIKTRGQQVTLSCSPISGHRSVSWYQQTPGQGLQFLFEYFSETQRNKGNFPGRFSGRQFSNSRSEMNVSTLELGDSALYLCASSLFQGTDTQYFGPGTRLTVL.

The chain couples TRBV6-4 to TRBJ2-3; D is undetermined. V was clipped by 5 bases and J by 0 bases, with 6 bases between them. This CDR3 comprises 13 residues. Germline V CDR1 and CDR2: MRHNA, SNTAGT. The CDR3 DNA reads as TGTGCCAGCAGTATCGGGAGCACAGATACGCAGTATTTT. Translating gives CASSIGSTDTQYF.

This sequence joins TRBV18 and TRBJ1-1, with D unclear. The CDR3 has 14 residues. Per the germline V gene, CDR1 is KGHSH and CDR2 is LQKENI. V dropped 6 bases and J dropped 4 bases, with 15 bases sitting between them. The CDR3 is CASSAGGEATEAFF. Here the CDR3 DNA reads TGTGCCAGCTCCGCCGGCGGGGAGGCCACTGAAGCTTTCTTT.

The chain joins TRBV18 to TRBJ2-7, with 8 bases fitting TRBD1. This CDR3 has 13 residues. After removal of 3 bases from V and 5 bases from J, the junction contained 3 bases not matched to a gene. The germline CDR1 and CDR2 sequences are KGHSH and LQKENI. CDR3 coding DNA: TGTGCCAGCTCACCGCCGACAGGGGACGAGCAGTACTTC. Translation: CASSPPTGDEQYF.

This chain connects TRBV15 to TRBJ1-5; weak D call: TRBD1 (6 bases). This CDR3 is built from 18 residues. Trimming shortened V by 6 bases and J by 2 bases, and 23 bases separated the two germline ends. Germline lookup yields CDR1 LNHNV and CDR2 YYDKDF (reference sequence). This chain's CDR3 is CATSLNRERHYGNQPQHF. The CDR3 bases are TGTGCCACCAGTTTGAACAGGGAACGTCATTACGGCAATCAGCCCCAGCATTTT.

This clone was detected only a few times. The chain couples TRBV7-9 to TRBJ2-1; 9 bases map to TRBD2. This CDR3 is 16 amino acids long. V lost 4 bases and J lost 9; bases outside the gene matches: 13. Germline loops: CDR1 SEHNR, CDR2 FQNEAQ (reference sequence). CDR3: CASSSLLAGAYSEQFF. As DNA, the CDR3 is TGTGCCAGCAGCTCCCTTTTAGCGGGAGCCTATAGTGAGCAGTTCTTC.

The table lists this clone with many counts. J is TRBJ1-5 and V is TRBV27; tentative D call: TRBD1 (6 bases). The CDR3 is 15 residues long. The germline V gene encodes CDR1 MNHEY and CDR2 SMNVEV (reference sequence). Deletions cut 5 bases from V and 9 bases from J, with 20 bases between. The DNA for the CDR3 is TGTGCCAGCAGTCCGGCGGGAGGGACACTTCGGCCCCAGCATTTT. It specifies CASSPAGGTLRPQHF.

The chain couples TRBV28 to TRBJ1-1, with 7 bases matching TRBD1. The germline V gene has CDR1 MDHEN and CDR2 SYDVKM. The CDR3 has 16 residues. V was clipped by 2 bases and J by 11 bases; unmatched bases: 17. The CDR3 here is CASSLANVETGRSAFF. The CDR3 bases are TGTGCCAGCAGTTTAGCCAACGTTGAGACAGGGAGATCTGCTTTCTTT.

The CDR3, as DNA: TGTGCCAGCAACCCCGGGACTAGCGGGGAGCTGTTTTTT. Its protein is CASNPGTSGELFF. The rearrangement links TRBV7-3 to TRBJ2-2; 8 bases align to TRBD2. The trim removed 7 bases at V and 7 bases at J, leaving 5 bases unmatched. Germline CDR1 SGHTA, CDR2 FQGTGA. The length of the CDR3 is 13 residues.

This clone has only a few counts. The chain uses TRBV11-2 and TRBJ1-1; D gene ambiguous. This CDR3 has 13 amino acids. V was clipped by 1 base and J by 3 bases, with 6 bases between them. Germline loops: CDR1 SGHAT, CDR2 FQNNGV. This chain's CDR3 is CASSLVSDTEAFF. The CDR3 coding sequence is TGTGCCAGCAGCTTAGTATCGGACACTGAAGCTTTCTTT. The whole variable domain, filled in from reference TRBV11-2 and TRBJ1-1, reads EAGVAQSPRYKIIEKRQSVAFWCNPISGHATLYWYQQILGQGPKLLIQFQNNGVVDDSQLPKDRFSAERLKGVDSTLKIQPAKLEDSAVYLCASSLVSDTEAFFGQGTRLTVV.

The chain is built from TRBV4-2 and TRBJ1-2, with D possibly TRBD1 on 5 matching bases. The CDR3 covers 14 residues. Germline V CDR1 and CDR2: LGHNA, YNFKEQ. V was clipped by 1 base and J by 4 bases, with 10 bases between them. The CDR3 sequence: CASSQGYQGYGYTF. The CDR3 nucleotides are TGTGCCAGCAGCCAAGGCTACCAGGGCTATGGCTACACCTTC.

This chain joins TRBV10-3 and TRBJ2-7, with 8 bases matching TRBD1. The CDR3 totals 13 residues. The V gene's germline CDR1 is ENHRY and CDR2 SYGVKD. The trim removed 7 bases at V and 7 bases at J, leaving 9 bases unmatched. The CDR3 DNA reads as TGTGCCATCACAAGGCAGGGGGCAGGGGAGCAGTACTTC. Translated, it gives CAITRQGAGEQYF.

V usage is TRBV28 and J usage is TRBJ1-4; D possibly corresponds to TRBD1 (6 bases). Trimming removed 4 bases from V and 1 base from J, with 13 bases in between. The CDR3 consists of 16 residues. Germline loops: CDR1 MDHEN, CDR2 SYDVKM. DNA of the CDR3: TGTGCCAGCAGTTCCCTCCACAGGGTAACTAATGAAAAACTGTTTTTT. Residues: CASSSLHRVTNEKLFF.

This sequence joins TRBV29-1 and TRBJ1-1; no definite D call. The germline gives CDR1 SQVTM, CDR2 ANQGSEA. CDR3 length equals 12 residues. V shed 5 bases and J shed 4 bases, with 11 bases lying between them. The CDR3 nucleotides read TGCAGCGTTACGGTCCGAGGCACTGAAGCTTTCTTT. This encodes CSVTVRGTEAFF.

Only a few counts were recorded for this clone. J is TRBJ2-7 and V is TRBV11-3; unclear D gene. Germline V gene sequence: CDR1 SGHNT, CDR2 YENEEA. Deletions cut 1 base from V and 0 bases from J, with 7 bases between. The CDR3 spans 14 residues. The CDR3 bases are TGTGCCAGCAGCTTAGGAGGAGCCTCCTACGAGCAGTACTTC. Translating it yields CASSLGGASYEQYF.

This chain links TRBV19 with TRBJ2-2, with 10 positions matching TRBD1. The J segment lost 0 bases and the V segment lost 4 bases, leaving 2 bases of the junction unmatched. Germline loops: CDR1 LNHDA, CDR2 SQIVND (reference sequence). The CDR3 has 16 amino acids. This CDR3 reads CASSKGTGANTGELFF. The CDR3, as DNA: TGTGCCAGTAGTAAAGGGACAGGGGCGAACACCGGGGAGCTGTTTTTT. Full variable domain (missing parts from reference TRBV19 and TRBJ2-2): DGGITQSPKYLFRKEGQNVTLSCEQNLNHDAMYWYRQDPGQGLRLIYYSQIVNDFQKGDIAEGYSVSREKKESFPLTVTSAQKNPTAFYLCASSKGTGANTGELFFGEGSRLTVL.

About this clone: Within the sample, other DNA sequences also encode this same CDR3. The J gene is TRBJ2-1, the V gene TRBV7-3; 15 bases match TRBD2. The CDR3 contains 16 residues. Trimming cost V 4 bases and J 5 bases; bases outside gene matches: 3. CDR1 is SGHTA, CDR2 FQGTGA, per germline. CDR3 region: CASSSRTSGRDNEQFF. In DNA form, the CDR3 reads TGTGCCAGCAGCTCCAGGACTAGCGGGAGGGACAATGAGCAGTTCTTC.

This sequence joins TRBV10-2 and TRBJ2-2, with unresolved D. Per germline, CDR1 WSHSY and CDR2 SAAADI. This CDR3 has 15 residues. The germline V and J ends were trimmed by 0 bases and 1 base, with 6 bases remaining between them. The CDR3 sequence is CASSESFRNTGELFF. In DNA, the CDR3 is TGCGCCAGCAGTGAGTCGTTTCGGAACACCGGGGAGCTGTTTTTT.

The chain carries TRBV5-6 and TRBJ2-7, with 11 bases identical to TRBD2. The CDR3 covers 14 residues. Germline V lookup: CDR1 SGHDT, CDR2 YYEEEE. After removal of 2 bases from V and 6 bases from J, the junction contained 4 bases not matched to a gene. CDR3 nucleotide sequence: TGTGCCAGCAGCTTTACTAGCGGGAGTGGCGAGCAGTACTTC. It yields the protein CASSFTSGSGEQYF.

The chain recombines TRBV9 with TRBJ2-1, with 8 positions matching TRBD2. This CDR3 has 14 amino acids. The J segment lost 9 bases and the V segment lost 9 bases, leaving 14 bases of the junction unmatched. Germline values: CDR1 SGDLS, CDR2 YYNGEE. The CDR3, as DNA: TGTGCCACGACGACCGGACTAGCCGGTGGTGAGCAGTTCTTC. It specifies CATTTGLAGGEQFF.

This clone has a handful of counts. This chain joins TRBV27 and TRBJ2-5, with 7 bases fitting TRBD1. From germline, CDR1 is MNHEY and CDR2 SMNVEV (reference sequence). V lost 5 bases and J lost 5; bases outside the gene matches: 5. The CDR3 is 13 residues long. This CDR3 is CASSRGQRETQYF. The CDR3 DNA reads as TGTGCCAGCAGTAGGGGACAGAGGGAGACCCAGTACTTC.

The V gene is TRBV15, the J gene TRBJ2-6, with D hard to call. The V gene's germline CDR1 is LNHNV and CDR2 YYDKDF (reference sequence). The CDR3 loop spans 17 amino acids. V lost 1 base to trimming and J lost 0 bases, with 10 bases between them. The CDR3 sequence: CATSRVGRNSGANVLTF. The CDR3 region has the DNA TGTGCCACCAGCAGAGTTGGCCGTAACTCTGGGGCCAACGTCCTGACTTTC.

Regarding this clone: This could be a read error, since a much larger clone is one nucleotide away. The chain combines TRBV7-9 with TRBJ1-2; TRBD1 agrees at 7 bases. The CDR3 extends over 17 amino acids. V lost 8 bases, J lost 4 bases, and 19 bases stayed unmatched. CDR1 SEHNR and CDR2 FQNEAQ come from the germline V gene (reference sequence). CDR3 bases: TGTGCCAGCCAGGGGGGCAGTGGAGGGATAGGACCCTATGGCTACACCTTC. Translated, it gives CASQGGSGGIGPYGYTF.

The chain joins TRBV6-5 to TRBJ2-5, with 12 bases identical to TRBD2. The junction had 2 bases not matched to a gene; V was cut back by 3 bases and J by 0 bases. Germline lookup yields CDR1 MNHEY and CDR2 SVGAGI. This CDR3 region has 16 residues. CDR3 sequence reads: CASSYRLAGDQETQYF. The CDR3 nucleotides are TGTGCCAGCAGTTATAGACTAGCGGGAGACCAAGAGACCCAGTACTTC.

V gene TRBV27 combines with J gene TRBJ1-1; the match to TRBD1 covers 11 bases. Trimming at V came to 5 bases and at J to 4 bases, leaving 3 bases not matched to a gene. The CDR3 spans 14 residues. The germline gives CDR1 MNHEY, CDR2 SMNVEV (reference sequence). The CDR3 bases are TGTGCCAGCAGTCTAGGGACAGGGGGCACTGAAGCTTTCTTT. The encoded protein is CASSLGTGGTEAFF.